The clone carrying this T cell receptor (beta chain) has only one observation. Its antigen is not known. The source of the sample is a study of shared clonotypes between healthy human individuals. Replicate PCRs run on sorted subsets employed 200 ng DNA, some 33,000 T cell genomes. Only in-frame clones appear in the TCRdb table, and some are missing; sequencing was by immunoSEQ multiplex PCR. The sample lists over a million clones, about 80% seen once, with approximately 0.5% in the top ten. Study findings and constraints: A limitation of the genetic and exposure-history diversity represented arose from few donors. Inspection by rarefaction showed sorted-subset sequencing to be incomplete despite large depth.

The CDR3 runs to 14 residues. Germline V CDR1 and CDR2: SGHDT, YYEEEE. This sequence originates from a man aged 18 to 29 in good health. Some clones in this sample may be carry-over from other donors' samples. J is TRBJ2-5 and V is TRBV5-6, with 7 bases aligning to TRBD2. The J call may be in error: the DNA end matches TRBJ2-7 better. Source material: memory CD4+ T cells from PBMCs. Specified subset: CD45RA-negative fraction. DNA of the CDR3: TGTGCCAGCAGCCCCGGACTAGATAGCTACGAGCAGTACTTC. This codes for CASSPGLDSYEQYF.